A selection of T cell receptor beta chains follows, all from one sample in a study of blood T cells in healthy people across ages. TCRdb re-called the 5' RACE reads through MiXCR, storing one row per CDR3 protein. The table shows about 670,000 distinct CDR3 sequences, with approximately 52% occurring only once. The sample comprised blood. These receptors were collected from a woman of 80 years or more in good health. Each CDR3 is given with its conserved first and last residue. The D gene is left open where the match is weak. A clone size is listed for some rows: how often the clone was seen (once, few, many), or a class if it is expanded.

J: TRBJ2-3
size: few
D: .
V: TRBV7-2
CDR3: CASSLRGTLADTQYF
DNA: TGTGCCAGCAGCTTAAGGGGAACATTGGCAGATACGCAGTATTTT

J: TRBJ1-6
size: once
D: .
V: TRBV27
CDR3: CASSLSGRRESPLHF
DNA: TGTGCCAGCAGTTTATCGGGTAGACGAGAGTCACCCCTCCACTTT

J: TRBJ2-7
size: .
D: .
V: TRBV18
CDR3: CASSPPVGSSSYEQYF
DNA: TGTGCCAGCTCACCACCTGTGGGGTCCAGTTCGTACGAGCAGTACTTC

J: TRBJ2-1
size: many
D: TRBD2
V: TRBV4-2
CDR3: CASSRTSGRAYNEQFF
DNA: TGTGCCAGCAGCCGCACTAGCGGGAGGGCTTACAATGAGCAGTTCTTC

J: TRBJ1-1
size: many
D: .
V: TRBV12-3/TRBV12-4
CDR3: CASSLREVNTEAFF
DNA: TGTGCCAGCAGTTTACGTGAAGTGAACACTGAAGCTTTCTTT

J: TRBJ2-7
size: .
D: .
V: TRBV20-1
CDR3: CSATRDPAYEQYF
DNA: TGCAGTGCTACCCGGGACCCGGCCTACGAGCAGTACTTC

J: TRBJ1-2
size: few
D: .
V: TRBV29-1
CDR3: CCVLTQGSYGYTF
DNA: TGCTGTGTACTGACCCAGGGGTCTTATGGCTACACCTTC

J: TRBJ2-5
size: few
D: TRBD1
V: TRBV15
CDR3: CATSKAIRDSYNEQYF
DNA: TGTGCCACCAGCAAGGCCATTAGGGACAGTTACAATGAGCAGTACTTC

J: TRBJ1-4
size: .
D: .
V: TRBV7-2
CDR3: CASSLDPGREKLFF
DNA: TGTGCCAGCAGCTTAGATCCGGGACGCGAAAAACTGTTTTTT

J: TRBJ2-1
size: .
D: .
V: TRBV5-1
CDR3: CASSLDNRVNSYNEQFF
DNA: TGCGCCAGCAGCTTGGACAACAGGGTAAACTCCTACAATGAGCAGTTCTTC